The 12 T cell receptor beta chains listed next were all sequenced from one sample in a study of cytomegalovirus exposure and HLA in healthy donors. Primers for the PCR totalled 60 Vbeta and 13 Jbeta. TCRdb keeps only in-frame clones here, not all; method: immunoSEQ multiplex PCR. The sample consists of around 120,000 clones, around 76% of them appearing once. Specimen: PBMCs. The receptor source for this set is a man in his sixties in good health and CMV-seropositive.

The table lists this clone with a count of one. The chain has TRBV9 and TRBJ2-2; TRBD2 is a possible D gene (6 bases). The V end was cut by 5 bases, the J end by 7 bases, with 18 bases between. The germline V gene encodes CDR1 SGDLS and CDR2 YYNGEE. The CDR3 contains 15 residues. The CDR3 protein is CASSTTAGRHGELFF. CDR3 DNA sequence: TGTGCCAGCAGTACCACGGCAGGGAGGCACGGGGAGCTGTTTTTT.

Only a few counts were recorded for this clone. The rearrangement links TRBV10-3 to TRBJ1-1; 7 positions agree with TRBD1. The CDR3 extends over 14 amino acids. Germline-derived CDR1 and CDR2 are ENHRY and SYGVKD. Trimming took 5 bases from V and 1 from J; bases not matched to a gene: 4. As DNA, the CDR3 is TGTGCCATCAGTCGGGACAGACCGAACACTGAAGCTTTCTTT. This gives the protein CAISRDRPNTEAFF.

CDR3 loop: CASSIRPGGPYEQFF. As DNA, the CDR3 is TGTGCCAGTAGTATCAGGCCGGGGGGGCCGTATGAGCAGTTCTTC. The genes are TRBV19 and TRBJ2-1; 8 nucleotides match TRBD2. The CDR3 runs 15 residues. Germline CDR1 and CDR2: LNHDA and SQIVND (reference sequence). V lost 3 bases and J lost 8; bases outside the gene matches: 9.

The chain combines TRBV7-8 with TRBJ2-5, with 7 bases fitting TRBD1. V lost 3 bases to trimming and J lost 2 bases; unmatched junction nucleotides: 6. The CDR3 length is 15 residues. Germline CDR1 and CDR2: SGHVS and FQNEAQ. The CDR3 DNA sequence: TGTGCCAGCAGCTTTCTGGGGACAGCTCAAGAGACCCAGTACTTC. Translating it yields CASSFLGTAQETQYF. The entire variable domain, with the rest obtained from reference TRBV7-8 and TRBJ2-5, is as follows: GAGVSQSPRYKVAKRGQDVALRCDPISGHVSLFWYQQALGQGPEFLTYFQNEAQLDKSGLPSDRFFAERPEGSVSTLKIQRTQQEDSAVYLCASSFLGTAQETQYFGPGTRLLVL.

This clone was counted a single time. This sequence joins TRBV19 and TRBJ2-3; TRBD2 matches at 14 bases. V lost 5 bases to trimming and J lost 6 bases; unmatched junction nucleotides: 4. The germline V gene encodes CDR1 LNHDA and CDR2 SQIVND (reference sequence). This CDR3 has 15 amino acids. In DNA form, the CDR3 reads TGTGCCAGTAGTGAGGGACTAGCGGGAGCCGATACGCAGTATTTT. It codes for CASSEGLAGADTQYF.

The V and J genes are TRBV4-1 and TRBJ1-4; TRBD1 is a possible D gene (6 bases). The germline V gene has CDR1 MGHRA and CDR2 YSYEKL. The V end lost 2 bases, the J end lost 10 bases, and 14 bases lay between the germline ends. The CDR3 totals 14 residues. The DNA of the CDR3 is TGCGCCAGCAGCCAACCAGGCGGGGGCCTAAAACTGTTTTTT. It yields the protein CASSQPGGGLKLFF.

This chain links TRBV27 with TRBJ2-1; tentative D call: TRBD2 (7 bases). Trimming left V 10 bases short and J 2 bases short, with 18 bases between. The CDR3 is 15 amino acids. Germline-derived CDR1 and CDR2 are MNHEY and SMNVEV (reference sequence). CDR3 DNA: TGTGCCATCAAGAGGGGGGGGTCCCCCTACAATGAGCAGTTCTTC. Translating gives CAIKRGGSPYNEQFF.

This rearrangement joins TRBV9 to TRBJ1-6; no definite D call. Trimming took off 3 bases at V and 12 bases at J, with 10 bases between the two ends. Germline lookup yields CDR1 SGDLS and CDR2 YYNGEE. This CDR3 comprises 12 residues. The CDR3 loop reads CASSGQGVPLHF. The DNA for the CDR3 is TGTGCCAGCAGCGGACAAGGCGTACCCCTCCACTTT.

This rearrangement joins TRBV7-3 to TRBJ2-5; D gene unclear. Germline CDR1 reads SGHTA; CDR2 reads FQGTGA. The ends were cut back, 0 bases at V and 4 bases at J, with 6 bases in the middle. The CDR3 is 13 amino acids. The CDR3, as DNA: TGTGCCAGCAGCTTAACGAACAGAGAGACCCAGTACTTC. Its translation: CASSLTNRETQYF.

V gene TRBV5-3 combines with J gene TRBJ1-4; D is possibly TRBD1 (5 bases). TRBV5-3 is an open reading frame, and its role is uncertain. Trimming cost V 2 bases and J 4 bases, with 15 bases left between them. This CDR3 spans 16 amino acids. The CDR3 is CARSLTQGLLNEKLFF. The CDR3 DNA reads as TGTGCCAGAAGCTTAACCCAGGGCCTACTTAATGAAAAACTGTTTTTT.

The rearrangement links TRBV5-1 to TRBJ2-5, with D possibly matching TRBD1 (7 bases). The J call may be faulty, since TRBJ2-7 better matches the DNA end. The CDR3 is 15 residues long. Germline assignment: CDR1 SGHRS and CDR2 YFSETQ. CDR3 region: CASSWRGDRDYEQYF. The CDR3 DNA is TGCGCCAGCAGCTGGCGCGGGGACAGAGACTACGAGCAGTACTTC.

The table lists this clone with a count of one. The CDR3 reads CASSDRDIQYF. The CDR3 DNA sequence: TGTGCCAGCAGTGACAGGGACATTCAGTACTTC. The gene calls are TRBV2 and TRBJ2-4; perhaps TRBD1 as D (5 bases). Trimming cost V 3 bases and J 8 bases, with 5 bases left between them. The CDR3 sequence is 11 residues long. Germline V gene data show CDR1 as SNHLY and CDR2 as FYNNEI.